This TCR beta chain was documented in a study of shared clonotypes between healthy human individuals. Remarks on this clone: What it recognizes is unknown.

General observations from the study: Only a few donors were included, so the genetic and exposure-history diversity represented was limited.

Germline V gene sequence: CDR1 SEHNR, CDR2 FQNEAQ (reference sequence). With 5 bases removed from V and 10 bases from J, the gap between germline ends came to 18 bases. The CDR3 runs to 14 residues. Assay used: immunoSEQ multiplex PCR; TCRdb lists only in-frame clones, some missing. This table has around 2,000,000 clones, about 95% appearing once. CD45RO-negative CD8 cells positively selected for CCR7 made up the naive population, which excluded terminally differentiated effector memory CD45RA+ cells. The sample was naive CD8+ T cells sorted from blood. This chain links TRBV7-9 with TRBJ2-1; D not certain. This TCR was sampled from a man between 18 and 29 years old in good health. The chain's CDR3 is CASSPSALFREQFF. The CDR3 DNA is TGTGCCAGCAGCCCGTCGGCCCTATTTAGGGAGCAGTTCTTC.